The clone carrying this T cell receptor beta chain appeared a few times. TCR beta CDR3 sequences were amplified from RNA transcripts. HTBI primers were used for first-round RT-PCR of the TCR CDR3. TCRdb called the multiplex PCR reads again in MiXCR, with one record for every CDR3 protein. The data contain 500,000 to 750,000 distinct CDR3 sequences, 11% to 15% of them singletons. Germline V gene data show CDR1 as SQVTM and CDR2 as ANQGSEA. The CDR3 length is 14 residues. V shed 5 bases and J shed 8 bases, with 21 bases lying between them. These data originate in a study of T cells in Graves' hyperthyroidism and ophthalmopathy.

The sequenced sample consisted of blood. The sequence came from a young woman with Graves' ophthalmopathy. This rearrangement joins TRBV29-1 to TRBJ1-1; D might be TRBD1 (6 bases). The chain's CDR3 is CSVPRGGPGAEAFF. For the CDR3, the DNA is TGCAGCGTTCCCAGGGGAGGGCCAGGTGCCGAAGCTTTCTTT.